Below, one T cell receptor (beta chain) is given with its context. TCRdb itself ran the 5' RACE reads through MiXCR, one entry per CDR3 protein. Among about 570,000 distinct CDR3 sequences, more than 9% were seen once, and the ten largest hold around 3%. The record originates from a study of identical twins. Germline CDR1 and CDR2: SGDLS and YYNGEE. The CDR3 has 15 amino acids. Trimming cost V 0 bases and J 0 bases, with 7 bases left between them. This sample also appeared in a second study, on yellow fever vaccine responses in identical twins.

This sequence joins TRBV9 and TRBJ2-1; D uncertain. Sample: PBMCs. The origin of this receptor is a woman aged 18-29 years in good health. The CDR3 DNA is TGTGCCAGCAGCGTAGAAACAGCCTCCTACAATGAGCAGTTCTTC. This codes for CASSVETASYNEQFF.